These 17 T cell receptor beta chains came from one sample sequenced in a study of blood T cell repertoires in COVID-19. Here immunoSEQ multiplex PCR was the method, and the copy in TCRdb shows in-frame clones only, minus some. Among roughly 180,000 clones listed, roughly 82% were seen once. Material for sequencing was PBMCs or T cells enriched from blood (not recorded which). These TCRs come from a woman in her twenties or thirties who had recovered from COVID-19.

The chain has TRBV2 and TRBJ1-6, with 10 bases that match TRBD1. The length of the CDR3 is 16 residues. Trimming at V came to 3 bases and at J to 5 bases, leaving 4 bases not matched to a gene. Germline assignment: CDR1 SNHLY and CDR2 FYNNEI. The CDR3 DNA sequence: TGTGCCAGCAGTGACCCGGGACAGGGGCATAATTCACCCCTCCACTTT. Its protein is CASSDPGQGHNSPLHF.

This chain joins TRBV7-9 and TRBJ1-2, with 11 bases matching TRBD1. The CDR3 runs 13 residues. With V trimmed by 5 bases and J by 8 bases, 4 bases remained unmatched. From germline, CDR1 is SEHNR and CDR2 FQNEAQ (reference sequence). The CDR3 DNA sequence: TGTGCCAGCAGCGGACAGGGGGCGGGAGGCTACACCTTC. It yields the protein CASSGQGAGGYTF.

This clone was seen a handful of times. The rearrangement joins TRBV2 to TRBJ2-7, with D tentatively TRBD1 (6 bases). The ends were cut back, 8 bases at V and 4 bases at J, with 12 bases in the middle. This CDR3 contains 12 residues. Germline-derived CDR1 and CDR2 are SNHLY and FYNNEI. This CDR3 reads CASLEQGYEQYF. CDR3 nucleotide sequence: TGTGCCAGCCTAGAACAGGGTTACGAGCAGTACTTC.

The V gene is TRBV3-1 (or the pseudogene TRBV3-2), the J gene TRBJ2-5; 8 bases match TRBD1. The CDR3 covers 15 residues. CDR1 and CDR2 (germline): LGHDT, YNNKEL (reference sequence). J gave up 4 bases and V 4 bases, and 8 bases lay outside the gene matches. In nucleotides, the CDR3 is TGTGCCAGCAGCCGGACGGGACAGGCAGGAGAGACCCAGTACTTC. Its translation is CASSRTGQAGETQYF.

The chain joins TRBV30 to TRBJ2-7; unclear D gene. Trimming removed 2 bases from V and 3 bases from J, with 5 bases in between. There are 11 residues in the CDR3. Germline loops: CDR1 GTSNPN, CDR2 SVGIG (reference sequence). Here the CDR3 DNA reads TGTGCCTGGAGTAACAGCTACGAGCAGTACTTC. This sequence encodes CAWSNSYEQYF. Full variable domain (outside the CDR3, taken from reference TRBV30 and TRBJ2-7): SQTIHQWPATLVQPVGSPLSLECTVEGTSNPNLYWYRQAAGRGLQLLFYSVGIGQISSEVPQNLSASRPQDRQFILSSKKLLLSDSGFYLCAWSNSYEQYFGPGTRLTVT.

The chain combines TRBV7-9 with TRBJ2-3; possibly TRBD2 for D (5 bases). CDR3 length equals 11 residues. V was pared by 11 bases and J by 2 bases, with 8 bases between. From germline, CDR1 is SEHNR and CDR2 FQNEAQ (reference sequence). CDR3 bases: TGTGCCCAGGAGGTCACAGATACGCAGTATTTT. This sequence encodes CAQEVTDTQYF.

This clone was seen only a few times. V gene TRBV5-1 combines with J gene TRBJ1-6; 8 nucleotides line up with TRBD1. With 6 bases clipped from V and 5 bases from J, the junction kept 13 bases outside the gene matches. This CDR3 has 17 residues. Germline values: CDR1 SGHRS, CDR2 YFSETQ. CDR3 sequence (DNA): TGCGCCAGCACCTATCCAGGGGGCTCAATCGATAATTCACCCCTCCACTTT. Translating it yields CASTYPGGSIDNSPLHF.

The genes are TRBV5-1 and TRBJ2-2, with D perhaps TRBD2 (6 bases). This CDR3 is built from 14 residues. Per the germline V gene, CDR1 is SGHRS and CDR2 is YFSETQ. Trimming took 5 bases from V and 5 from J, leaving 13 bases between them. CDR3 sequence reads: CASRVSGETGELFF. The CDR3, as DNA: TGCGCCAGCAGGGTCTCGGGGGAAACCGGGGAGCTGTTTTTT.

The chain is built from TRBV7-6 and TRBJ1-2; weak D call: TRBD1 (6 bases). From germline, CDR1 is SGHVS and CDR2 FNYEAQ. The V end was cut by 5 bases, the J end by 0 bases, with 10 bases between. This CDR3 has 14 residues. The chain's CDR3 is CASSRDRTNYGYTF. The CDR3 bases are TGTGCCAGCAGCCGTGACAGGACTAACTATGGCTACACCTTC.

The chain combines TRBV6-5 with TRBJ2-1; TRBD2 might be the D (7 bases). The germline V gene encodes CDR1 MNHEY and CDR2 SVGAGI. Trimming left V 6 bases short and J 9 bases short, with 21 bases between. This CDR3 has 15 residues. The CDR3 region is CASREGVASGAEQFF. The CDR3 nucleotides read TGTGCCAGCAGGGAGGGGGTGGCTAGCGGTGCTGAGCAGTTCTTC.

Only one count was recorded for this clone. This sequence joins TRBV6-5 and TRBJ1-1; TRBD1 matches 11 bases. Germline-derived CDR1 and CDR2 are MNHEY and SVGAGI. The CDR3 is 12 residues long. With V trimmed by 6 bases and J by 9 bases, 3 bases remained unmatched. CDR3 protein: CASRPDRGQAFF. CDR3 bases: TGTGCCAGCAGGCCGGACAGGGGGCAAGCTTTCTTT.

Note on this clone: At the DNA level, this CDR3 is encoded by other sequences in the same sample as well. The chain recombines TRBV3-1 (or the pseudogene TRBV3-2) with TRBJ2-5, with TRBD1 matching 9 bases. The CDR3 loop spans 14 amino acids. Per germline, CDR1 LGHDT and CDR2 YNNKEL (reference sequence). The V and J ends lost 1 base and 5 bases, in that order; junction bases with no gene match: 2. CDR3 DNA: TGTGCCAGCAGCCAAGGACAGGGGGGGGAGACCCAGTACTTC. Its translation is CASSQGQGGETQYF.

This clone has more than one count but fewer than ten. V and J are TRBV18 and TRBJ1-1; TRBD1 agrees at 8 bases. This CDR3 has 14 amino acids. Germline trimming cut 5 bases from V and 1 base from J; bases unmatched to any gene: 3. Germline V CDR1 and CDR2: KGHSH, LQKENI. DNA of the CDR3: TGTGCCAGCTCAATCGGACAGGGGAACACTGAAGCTTTCTTT. Its translation: CASSIGQGNTEAFF. The variable domain in full, with the rest retrieved from reference TRBV18 and TRBJ1-1, is NAGVMQNPRHLVRRRGQEARLRCSPMKGHSHVYWYRQLPEEGLKFMVYLQKENIIDESGMPKERFSAEFPKEGPSILRIQQVVRGDSAAYFCASSIGQGNTEAFFGQGTRLTVV.

This chain uses TRBV6-5 with TRBJ2-5; a possible D gene is TRBD1 (6 bases). Germline CDR1 and CDR2: MNHEY and SVGAGI. The CDR3 runs to 15 residues. V was cut by 6 bases and J by 5 bases, with 19 bases left in between. The DNA for the CDR3 is TGTGCCAGCAGAATAGAGCACAGGGCGGAGGAGACCCAGTACTTC. It encodes CASRIEHRAEETQYF.

The chain employs TRBV7-2 and TRBJ2-7, with D possibly matching TRBD1 (5 bases). This CDR3 is built from 13 residues. Trimming stripped 5 bases from V and 4 bases from J, with 12 bases between. The germline CDR1 and CDR2 sequences are SGHTA and FQGNSA. The CDR3 reads CASSLYRQYEQYF. The CDR3 DNA is TGTGCCAGCAGCCTGTACAGGCAGTACGAGCAGTACTTC.

J is TRBJ2-5 and V is TRBV28, with D tentatively TRBD2 (6 bases). The CDR3 runs 17 residues. V lost 3 bases and J 4 bases, leaving 21 bases between the germline ends. CDR1 is MDHEN and CDR2 is SYDVKM in the germline V gene. DNA of the CDR3: TGTGCCAGCAGTTTTATTGGCGGACCCGGCGGGACAGAGACCCAGTACTTC. This gives the protein CASSFIGGPGGTETQYF.

The J gene is TRBJ2-5, the V gene TRBV9; the match to TRBD2 covers 12 bases. The CDR3 length is 15 residues. CDR1 and CDR2 (germline): SGDLS, YYNGEE. The junction had 5 bases not matched to a gene; V was cut back by 4 bases and J by 4 bases. DNA for the CDR3: TGTGCCAGCAGCCAGACTAGCGGGGGTGGAGAGACCCAGTACTTC. Residues: CASSQTSGGGETQYF.